Below are 4 T cell receptor beta chains sequenced from a single sample in a study of blood T cell repertoires in COVID-19. Sequencing was performed with immunoSEQ multiplex PCR; in TCRdb, only in-frame clones are kept and a portion is missing. The repertoire has hundreds of thousands of clones, roughly 83% of them found once; the top ten carry approximately 7.4%. Sequencing input: peripheral blood. These TCRs come from a woman in her forties or fifties with acute or convalescent COVID-19.

This rearrangement joins TRBV5-6 to TRBJ2-7; 9 nucleotides align to TRBD1. V was pared by 5 bases and J by 3 bases, with 6 bases of the junction left unmatched. This CDR3 has 14 residues. Germline loops: CDR1 SGHDT, CDR2 YYEEEE. The CDR3 region is CASRKTGGHYEQYF. As DNA, the CDR3 is TGTGCCAGCAGGAAGACAGGGGGTCACTACGAGCAGTACTTC.

This rearrangement joins TRBV13 to TRBJ2-3, with TRBD2 as a possible D gene (6 bases). Germline assignment: CDR1 PRHDT and CDR2 FYEKMQ (reference sequence). The CDR3 runs to 15 residues. V shed 5 bases and J shed 3 bases, with 15 bases lying between them. The CDR3 protein is CASSRLTSSTDTQYF. The CDR3 DNA reads as TGTGCCAGCAGCCGATTGACTAGTTCGACAGATACGCAGTATTTT.

The genes are TRBV3-1 (or the pseudogene TRBV3-2) and TRBJ2-2, with unresolved D. Germline V gene data show CDR1 as LGHDT and CDR2 as YNNKEL (reference sequence). Between the trimmed V and J ends, which lost 5 bases and 2 bases, there was a span of 6 bases. The CDR3 totals 13 residues. CDR3 sequence (DNA): TGTGCCAGCAGCGAGTTTAACACCGGGGAGCTGTTTTTT. It encodes CASSEFNTGELFF.

This clone was seen a few times. The V gene is TRBV4-1, the J gene TRBJ1-4; D remains unclear. Trimming removed 1 base from V and 4 bases from J, with 4 bases in between. The CDR3 sequence is 13 residues long. Germline assignment: CDR1 MGHRA and CDR2 YSYEKL. CDR3 residues: CASSQAGNEKLFF. The CDR3 coding sequence is TGCGCCAGCAGCCAAGCCGGTAATGAAAAACTGTTTTTT.